The subject of this entry is one T cell receptor beta chain. The V end lost 3 bases, the J end lost 5 bases, and 8 bases lay between the germline ends. Germline lookup yields CDR1 SEHNR and CDR2 FQNEAQ (reference sequence). The CDR3 has 13 amino acids. TCRdb's table, derived via immunoSEQ multiplex PCR, lists solely in-frame clones and lacks some. The data contain approximately 250,000 clones, approximately 82% of them seen just once; the ten biggest clones take up 14% to 15%. The record originates from a study of blood T cell repertoires in COVID-19. Turning to the study itself: Researchers got acute and convalescent COVID-19 samples from the United States, Italy and Spain.

Clinical history as reported by participants underpinned cohort assignment. The sample was PBMCs or T cells enriched from blood (not recorded which). This chain joins TRBV7-9 and TRBJ1-5; a weak D match, TRBD1 (5 bases). This receptor was taken from a middle-aged man who had recovered from COVID-19. The CDR3 loop reads CASSFGGDQPQHF. CDR3 DNA: TGTGCCAGCAGCTTCGGGGGGGATCAGCCCCAGCATTTT.